This T cell receptor beta chain was found in a study of CD8 T cells in ankylosing spondylitis. Study-wide findings and caveats: Matched synovial fluid from ankylosing spondylitis patients was reported to be enriched for disease-linked clones. Both synovial fluid and blood in reactive arthritis had previously been reported to carry some motif variants. Fewer than 10 highly homologous variants made up a TCR beta motif that seemed to typify ankylosing spondylitis blood. Disease-linked clones were found to be CD8+ and relatively rare in peripheral blood.

This clonotype was picked up a small number of times. Its antigen is still unknown. Germline CDR1 and CDR2: ENHRY and SYGVKD. V lost 6 bases, J lost 0 bases, and 9 bases lay in between. The CDR3 extends over 14 amino acids. 5'-RACE, quantitative and with molecular barcodes, yielded the TCR beta libraries. TCRdb itself ran the 5' RACE reads through MiXCR, one entry per CDR3 protein. The sample records some 800,000 distinct CDR3 sequences, about 10% being singletons. Material: blood, either unsorted or a sorted T cell fraction (not recorded which). This clonotype was obtained from a male donor with ankylosing spondylitis. The chain joins TRBV10-3 to TRBJ1-3; perhaps TRBD1 as D (5 bases). The CDR3 DNA sequence: TGTGCCATCAGGGACATCAACTCTGGAAACACCATATATTTT. Encoded protein: CAIRDINSGNTIYF.